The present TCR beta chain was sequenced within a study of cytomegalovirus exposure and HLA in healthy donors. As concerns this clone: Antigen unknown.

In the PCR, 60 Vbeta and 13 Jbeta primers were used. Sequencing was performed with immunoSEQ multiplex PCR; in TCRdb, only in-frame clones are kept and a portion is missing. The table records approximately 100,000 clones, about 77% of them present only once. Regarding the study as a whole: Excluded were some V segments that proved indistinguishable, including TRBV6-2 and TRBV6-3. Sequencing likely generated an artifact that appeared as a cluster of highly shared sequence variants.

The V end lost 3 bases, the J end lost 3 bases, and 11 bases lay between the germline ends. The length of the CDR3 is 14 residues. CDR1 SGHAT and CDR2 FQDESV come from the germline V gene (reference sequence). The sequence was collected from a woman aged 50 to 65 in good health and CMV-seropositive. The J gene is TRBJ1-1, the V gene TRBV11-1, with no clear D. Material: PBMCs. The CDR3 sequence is CASSFSGTYTEAFF. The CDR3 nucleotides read TGTGCCAGCAGCTTCTCAGGAACCTACACTGAAGCTTTCTTT.